This record looks at one T cell receptor (beta chain) sequence and its context. This sample is drawn from a study of shared clonotypes between healthy human individuals. On the study more broadly: A couple of women and a few men aged 18 to 49 served as donors.

Per the original data handling: From ImmunoSEQ came sequences covering only the junction and carrying no quality scores, so filtering differed. Generated by immunoSEQ multiplex PCR, the TCRdb table keeps only in-frame clones and is missing some. V, J and clone size derive from that table, while D and trimming were established from the DNA sequence. The sample includes about 1 million clones, approximately 68% of them seen just once. The CDR3 extends over 18 amino acids. CDR1 is SGHDT and CDR2 is YYEEEE in the germline V gene. Unmatched junction bases numbered 18, after V lost 0 bases and J lost 6 bases. The donor cohort consisted entirely of Caucasian adults residing in Nashville, Tennessee.

This clonotype was obtained from a man aged 18-30 years in good health. Sequenced material: memory CD4+ T cells sorted from blood. Specified subset: CD45RA-negative fraction. The gene calls are TRBV5-6 and TRBJ2-7, with 7 nucleotides matching TRBD2. The CDR3 reads CASSLAGGSVRRRGEQYF. Here the CDR3 DNA reads TGTGCCAGCAGCTTGGCCGGGGGGTCAGTCCGGAGAAGGGGCGAGCAGTACTTC.